This is a list of T cell receptor beta chains from one sample in a study of T cells of healthy individuals. TCRdb re-called the 5' RACE reads through MiXCR, storing one row per CDR3 protein. The sample has some 69,000 distinct CDR3 sequences; roughly 15% are singletons. The receptors here all came from a human donor in good health. The CDR3 runs from the conserved cysteine through the conserved F or W.

V,J,CDR3
TRBV20-1,TRBJ2-7,CSADETGDNEQYF
TRBV5-1,TRBJ2-1,CASSELAAHDNEQFF
TRBV4-1,TRBJ2-3,CASRFNGAQYF
TRBV20-1,TRBJ1-5,CSARITDNQPQHF
TRBV6-2/TRBV6-3,TRBJ2-4,CASSDRVELDQYF
TRBV30,TRBJ1-1,CAWSVYQGTAAFF
TRBV7-2,TRBJ2-1,CASSLWTSGKNEQFF
TRBV20-1,TRBJ2-1,CSARKRGLSRDNEQFF
TRBV5-1,TRBJ1-5,CASSFGTNQPQHF
TRBV9,TRBJ2-7,CASSRDGTAYEQYF
TRBV12-3/TRBV12-4,TRBJ2-2,CASSRTKSGELFF
TRBV12-3/TRBV12-4,TRBJ2-5,CASSLKLAKETQYF
TRBV28,TRBJ2-7,CASLKQGIRYEQYF
TRBV24-1,TRBJ2-3,CAASDPERVTDTQYF
TRBV5-4,TRBJ1-5,CASSSGQSNQPQHF
TRBV29-1,TRBJ1-5,CSVEKIGGKGQPQHF
TRBV5-1,TRBJ2-1,CASSLTGGGRDEQFF
TRBV6-5,TRBJ1-1,CASSYSPGRVEAFF
TRBV18,TRBJ2-7,CASSSGTGSYGQYF
TRBV29-1,TRBJ2-7,CSGGLADEQYF
TRBV6-1,TRBJ2-3,CASSSRGPSLSEQYF
TRBV6-2/TRBV6-3,TRBJ2-3,CASSSSGTALSSTDTQYF
TRBV20-1,TRBJ1-2,CSARGTPLVRGYGYTF
TRBV3-1,TRBJ1-1,CASSDAGITEAFF
TRBV12-3/TRBV12-4,TRBJ2-7,CASSLSGGAPYEQYF
TRBV6-5,TRBJ1-3,CASSYSTGFGGNTIYF
TRBV7-2,TRBJ2-2,CASIPGGSGRGTGELFF
TRBV9,TRBJ2-2,CASSVDTSPRGEPEGELFF
TRBV27,TRBJ2-7,CASKLREAYEQYF
TRBV9,TRBJ2-2,CASSVGTSGSLGGTGELFF
TRBV7-2,TRBJ2-2,CASSRSISGSGTGELFF
TRBV9,TRBJ2-3,CASGQGTTDTQYF
TRBV19,TRBJ1-1,CASSPWTGGEWNTEAFF
TRBV14,TRBJ2-7,CASSQGSALYEQYF
TRBV24-1,TRBJ1-4,CATKVKATNEKLFF
TRBV7-6,TRBJ1-6,CASSPLYNSPLHF
TRBV12-3/TRBV12-4,TRBJ1-4,CASSLSYNEKLFF
TRBV4-1,TRBJ1-1,CASSQEKTERTEAFF
TRBV28,TRBJ1-2,CASSLMRGDHLPTF
TRBV29-1,TRBJ2-3,CSVGTGTDTQYF
TRBV3-1,TRBJ1-6,CASSIGTGDSPLHF
TRBV28,TRBJ1-1,CASSLRNTEAFF
TRBV5-1,TRBJ2-6,CASSLGPAGANVLTF